This T cell receptor (beta chain) was documented in a study of cytomegalovirus exposure and HLA in healthy donors. CDR1 and CDR2 (germline): SGHNT, YYREEE (reference sequence). The CDR3 sequence is 13 residues long. The V gene lost 3 bases and the J gene lost 6 bases, with 10 bases spanning the gap. PCR amplification relied on 60 Vbeta primers (plus 13 Jbeta primers). This table comes from immunoSEQ multiplex PCR, and its TCRdb copy is limited to in-frame clones, with some not included. Among 100,000 or so clones listed, roughly 70% were seen once. Findings and caveats of the study: Specificity for CMV antigens was confirmed in vitro for a few of the CMV-associated chains. Presence/absence analyses assumed roughly uniform sequencing depth across donors, which may not hold. Analysis performed later found 16,951 TCR beta sequences associated with HLA alleles at 0.05 false discovery rate.

Comments on this clone: Its antigen remains unidentified.

Sequencing was carried out using PBMCs. This sequence was found in a man aged 45-65 years in good health and CMV-seronegative. The rearrangement links TRBV5-4 to TRBJ1-3; the D is unclear. CDR3: CASSSNRENTIYF. The CDR3 DNA sequence: TGTGCCAGCAGCTCTAACAGAGAAAACACCATATATTTT.